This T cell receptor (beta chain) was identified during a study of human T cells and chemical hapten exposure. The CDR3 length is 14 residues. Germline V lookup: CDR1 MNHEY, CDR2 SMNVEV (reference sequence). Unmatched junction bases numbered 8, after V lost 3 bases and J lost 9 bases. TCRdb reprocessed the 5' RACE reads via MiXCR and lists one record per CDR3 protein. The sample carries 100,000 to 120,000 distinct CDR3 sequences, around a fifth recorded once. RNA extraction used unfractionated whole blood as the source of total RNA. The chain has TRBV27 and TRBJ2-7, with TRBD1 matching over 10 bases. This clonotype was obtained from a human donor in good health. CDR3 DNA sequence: TGTGCCAGCAGTTTGGCGGGACAGGGGACGAGGCAGTACTTC. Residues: CASSLAGQGTRQYF.